The next 10 T cell receptor beta chains were all read from a single sample in a study of blood T cell repertoires in COVID-19. Data came from immunoSEQ multiplex PCR; TCRdb stores just in-frame clones and leaves some out. The sample holds about 270,000 clones; 82% are singletons and the top ten take roughly 3.1%. The sequencing sample was made of peripheral blood. Receptors originate from a woman aged 18-29 years with acute or convalescent COVID-19.

The V gene is TRBV5-1, the J gene TRBJ2-1; TRBD2 matches 7 bases. Germline V gene sequence: CDR1 SGHRS, CDR2 YFSETQ. The CDR3 covers 16 residues. Trimming cost V 0 bases and J 3 bases; bases outside gene matches: 6. Here the CDR3 DNA reads TGCGCCAGCAGCTTGGCCGGGGAGGGTTACTACAATGAGCAGTTCTTC. This codes for CASSLAGEGYYNEQFF.

V is TRBV5-1 and J is TRBJ1-6, with D uncertain. CDR3 length: 13 residues. Germline V CDR1 and CDR2: SGHRS, YFSETQ. Trimming took 0 bases from V and 7 from J, leaving 5 bases between them. As DNA, the CDR3 is TGCGCCAGCAGCTTGGTTCTAAATTCACCCCTCCACTTT. This sequence encodes CASSLVLNSPLHF.

V is TRBV5-1 and J is TRBJ2-2; D may be TRBD1 (5 bases). The CDR3 consists of 14 residues. Trimming took 1 base from V and 1 from J, leaving 5 bases between them. CDR1 is SGHRS, CDR2 YFSETQ, per germline. DNA for the CDR3: TGCGCCAGCAGCTTGACAGGGAACACCGGGGAGCTGTTTTTT. It codes for CASSLTGNTGELFF. The complete variable domain, with remaining parts taken from reference TRBV5-1 and TRBJ2-2, reads KAGVTQTPRYLIKTRGQQVTLSCSPISGHRSVSWYQQTPGQGLQFLFEYFSETQRNKGNFPGRFSGRQFSNSRSEMNVSTLELGDSALYLCASSLTGNTGELFFGEGSRLTVL.

The V call is TRBV28, the J call TRBJ1-6; D not certain. Trimming took off 2 bases at V and 8 bases at J, with 13 bases between the two ends. Per the germline V gene, CDR1 is MDHEN and CDR2 is SYDVKM. The CDR3 covers 15 residues. In DNA form, the CDR3 reads TGTGCCAGCAGTTTACTCACTGCCGAGGATTCACCCCTCCACTTT. It translates to CASSLLTAEDSPLHF.

This sequence joins TRBV9 and TRBJ2-7, with 12 bases matching TRBD2. In germline, CDR1 is SGDLS, CDR2 YYNGEE. The CDR3 loop spans 16 amino acids. V was pared by 0 bases and J by 6 bases, with 7 bases of the junction left unmatched. CDR3 amino acids: CASSVAPLGLAGEQYF. Written as DNA, the CDR3 is TGTGCCAGCAGCGTAGCTCCCTTGGGACTAGCGGGCGAGCAGTACTTC.

The chain uses TRBV6-5 and TRBJ1-1; 9 bases map to TRBD1. J lost 4 bases, V lost 6 bases, and 9 bases had no gene match. The CDR3 is 15 residues long. Per the germline V gene, CDR1 is MNHEY and CDR2 is SVGAGI. CDR3 coding DNA: TGTGCCAGCAGCCGAACGACAGGGGGTCGCACTGAAGCTTTCTTT. It encodes CASSRTTGGRTEAFF.

This clone occurred once. The chain employs TRBV29-1 and TRBJ1-4; 10 bases line up with TRBD1. This CDR3 has 15 residues. Losses at the gene ends were 3 bases for V and 8 bases for J; bases not matched to a gene: 9. In germline, CDR1 is SQVTM, CDR2 ANQGSEA. In nucleotides, the CDR3 is TGCAGCGTTGATCCCACCGGGACAGGGGACGAAAAACTGTTTTTT. Protein product: CSVDPTGTGDEKLFF.

CDR3 sequence reads: CSVWGGTEAFF. For the CDR3, the DNA is TGCAGCGTCTGGGGGGGGACTGAAGCTTTCTTT. The rearrangement joins TRBV29-1 to TRBJ1-1, with D possibly matching TRBD1 (5 bases). In germline, CDR1 is SQVTM, CDR2 ANQGSEA. Trimming shortened V by 6 bases and J by 5 bases, and 10 bases separated the two germline ends. The CDR3 is 11 amino acids.

The chain links TRBV7-9 to TRBJ1-5, with D possibly being TRBD1 (6 bases). This CDR3 contains 15 residues. Trimming pared 4 bases from V and 8 bases from J, leaving 18 bases between. CDR1 and CDR2 (germline): SEHNR, FQNEAQ (reference sequence). The CDR3 loop is CASSSSQGFREPQHF. The CDR3 region has the DNA TGTGCCAGCAGCTCGAGCCAGGGGTTTCGGGAGCCCCAGCATTTT.

The V gene is TRBV7-2, the J gene TRBJ2-7; D is perhaps TRBD2 (6 bases). V lost 4 bases, J lost 6 bases, and 19 bases lay in between. Germline-derived CDR1 and CDR2 are SGHTA and FQGNSA. This CDR3 is built from 15 residues. The CDR3 nucleotides read TGTGCCAGCAGCTCTTATCCCGGGAGTGTGTTCGAGCAGTACTTC. This translates into CASSSYPGSVFEQYF. The variable domain in full, completed from reference TRBV7-2 and TRBJ2-7, reads GAGVSQSPSNKVTEKGKDVELRCDPISGHTALYWYRQSLGQGLEFLIYFQGNSAPDKSGLPSDRFSAERTGGSVSTLTIQRTQQEDSAVYLCASSSYPGSVFEQYFGPGTRLTVT.